This T cell receptor (beta chain) is from a study of brain metastases from non-small cell lung cancer. The study, taken as a whole, reports: Fewer infiltrating T cells were found in brain metastases than primaries.

Sequencing used immunoSEQ multiplex PCR; TCRdb keeps in-frame clones, though not all of them. The data contain roughly 4,200 clones, 75% to 90% of them singletons. Germline CDR1 and CDR2: LGHDT and YNNKEL (reference sequence). The CDR3 loop spans 15 amino acids. V shed 1 base and J shed 1 base, with 9 bases lying between them. About this clone itself: The target antigen is unknown.

The chain links TRBV3-1 (or the pseudogene TRBV3-2) to TRBJ2-3; D gene ambiguous. The sequenced material came from primary lung tumor tissue. This receptor was obtained from a donor aged 40 or older with non-small cell lung cancer. The CDR3 spells CASSQAAGRTDTQYF. CDR3 nucleotide sequence: TGTGCCAGCAGCCAAGCCGCCGGACGCACAGATACGCAGTATTTT.